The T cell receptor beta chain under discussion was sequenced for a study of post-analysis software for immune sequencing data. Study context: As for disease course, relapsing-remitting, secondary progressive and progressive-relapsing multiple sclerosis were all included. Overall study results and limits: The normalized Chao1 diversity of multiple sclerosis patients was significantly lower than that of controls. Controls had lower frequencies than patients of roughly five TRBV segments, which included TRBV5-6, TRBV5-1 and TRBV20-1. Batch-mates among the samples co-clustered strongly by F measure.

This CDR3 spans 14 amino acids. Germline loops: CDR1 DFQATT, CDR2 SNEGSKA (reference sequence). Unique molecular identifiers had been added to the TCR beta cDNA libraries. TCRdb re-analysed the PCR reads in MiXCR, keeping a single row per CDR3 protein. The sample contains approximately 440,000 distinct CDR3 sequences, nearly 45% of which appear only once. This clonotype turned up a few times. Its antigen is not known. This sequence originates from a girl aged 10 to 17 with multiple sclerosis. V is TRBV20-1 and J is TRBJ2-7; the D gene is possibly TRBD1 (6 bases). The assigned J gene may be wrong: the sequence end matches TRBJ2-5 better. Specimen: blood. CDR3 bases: TGCAGTGCTCCTATACAGGGAAGTGTAAAGACCCAGTACTTC. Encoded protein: CSAPIQGSVKTQYF.